Each of the 29 T cell receptor beta chains below was sequenced from the same sample in a study of T cell responses to AZD1222 COVID-19 vaccine. Some clones are missing from TCRdb's copy, which holds only in-frame ones; the method was immunoSEQ multiplex PCR. The profile shows 150,000 or so clones, 80% to 95% of them singletons. Material: peripheral blood, obtained 28 days after the second AZD1222 dose. Source of these receptors: an adult who received the AZD1222 COVID-19 vaccine.

The CDR3, as DNA: TGTGCCAGCAGTGGGACAGGGAGCCCACCCCTCCACTTT. Translated, it gives CASSGTGSPPLHF. J is TRBJ1-6 and V is TRBV2; TRBD1 matches at 8 bases. The CDR3 length is 13 residues. The junction had 4 bases not matched to a gene; V was cut back by 4 bases and J by 11 bases. CDR1 and CDR2 from the germline V gene are SNHLY and FYNNEI.

Here the CDR3 DNA reads TGTGCCAGCAGCGTCCCAGGGGACGGGCCGAACACCGGGGAGCTGTTTTTT. This sequence encodes CASSVPGDGPNTGELFF. This rearrangement joins TRBV7-8 to TRBJ2-2, with D tentatively TRBD1 (6 bases). Per the germline V gene, CDR1 is SGHVS and CDR2 is FQNEAQ. Trimming left V 5 bases short and J 0 bases short, with 16 bases between. This CDR3 has 17 amino acids.

The chain combines TRBV9 with TRBJ2-7, with D maybe TRBD1 (5 bases). Germline V gene sequence: CDR1 SGDLS, CDR2 YYNGEE. The CDR3 length is 13 residues. The V end lost 0 bases, the J end lost 4 bases, and 8 bases lay between the germline ends. The CDR3 DNA sequence: TGTGCCAGCAGCGTAGGGACACCTTACGAGCAGTACTTC. As protein: CASSVGTPYEQYF. Variable domain in full (rest from reference TRBV9 and TRBJ2-7): DSGVTQTPKHLITATGQRVTLRCSPRSGDLSVYWYQQSLDQGLQFLIQYYNGEERAKGNILERFSAQQFPDLHSELNLSSLELGDSALYFCASSVGTPYEQYFGPGTRLTVT.

This clone was seen a handful of times. The J gene is TRBJ1-1, the V gene TRBV5-6; a possible D gene is TRBD1 (5 bases). V was trimmed by 4 bases and J by 1 base, leaving 17 bases between them. Germline CDR1 and CDR2: SGHDT and YYEEEE. The CDR3 consists of 16 residues. CDR3 region: CASSQGTIGENTEAFF. The CDR3 DNA reads as TGTGCCAGCAGCCAAGGGACCATTGGGGAGAACACTGAAGCTTTCTTT. The whole variable domain, filled in from reference TRBV5-6 and TRBJ1-1, reads DAGVTQSPTHLIKTRGQQVTLRCSPKSGHDTVSWYQQALGQGPQFIFQYYEEEERQRGNFPDRFSGHQFPNYSSELNVNALLLGDSALYLCASSQGTIGENTEAFFGQGTRLTVV.

V usage is TRBV6-6 and J usage is TRBJ1-2; TRBD1 is a possible D gene (6 bases). CDR3 length: 14 residues. Trimming pared 6 bases from V and 2 bases from J, leaving 13 bases between. The V gene's germline CDR1 is MNHNY and CDR2 SVGAGI (reference sequence). The CDR3 reads CASSPKQGNYGYTF. The CDR3 region has the DNA TGTGCCAGCAGCCCCAAACAGGGAAACTATGGCTACACCTTC.

V gene TRBV19 combines with J gene TRBJ1-1; 8 positions match TRBD1. The V gene's germline CDR1 is LNHDA and CDR2 SQIVND (reference sequence). With V trimmed by 7 bases and J by 4 bases, 8 bases remained unmatched. The CDR3 contains 14 residues. The CDR3 region is CASTRTGSGTEAFF. CDR3 sequence (DNA): TGTGCCAGTACCAGGACAGGGTCCGGCACTGAAGCTTTCTTT.

This chain joins TRBV25-1 and TRBJ2-7; a weak D match, TRBD1 (5 bases). V lost 4 bases to trimming and J lost 0 bases, with 10 bases between them. Germline values: CDR1 MGHDK, CDR2 SYGVNS. The CDR3 has 14 residues. In nucleotides, the CDR3 is TGTGCCAGCAGTGGAAAGACAGTCTCCTACGAGCAGTACTTC. Its translation is CASSGKTVSYEQYF.

V usage is TRBV5-1 and J usage is TRBJ1-1, with D unresolved. Between the trimmed V and J ends, which lost 0 bases and 0 bases, there was a span of 9 bases. Germline CDR1 SGHRS, CDR2 YFSETQ. The CDR3 totals 15 residues. CDR3 sequence (DNA): TGCGCCAGCAGCTTGGAAAGTACAGTGAACACTGAAGCTTTCTTT. This encodes CASSLESTVNTEAFF.

The V and J genes are TRBV4-1 and TRBJ2-5, with 7 positions matching TRBD1. The CDR3 covers 15 residues. The trim removed 1 base at V and 5 bases at J, leaving 7 bases unmatched. The V gene's germline CDR1 is MGHRA and CDR2 YSYEKL. The CDR3 loop is CASSQGPQGHETQYF. In nucleotides, the CDR3 is TGCGCCAGCAGCCAAGGCCCACAGGGGCACGAGACCCAGTACTTC.

Details on this clone: The same CDR3 is also encoded by other DNA sequences in this sample. V is TRBV5-1 and J is TRBJ2-7, with unresolved D. The CDR3 is 14 residues long. Germline lookup yields CDR1 SGHRS and CDR2 YFSETQ. Trimming removed 0 bases from V and 0 bases from J, with 7 bases in between. The CDR3 DNA is TGCGCCAGCAGCTTGGAGGTAAGCTCCTACGAGCAGTACTTC. It specifies CASSLEVSSYEQYF. The variable domain in full, completed from reference TRBV5-1 and TRBJ2-7, reads KAGVTQTPRYLIKTRGQQVTLSCSPISGHRSVSWYQQTPGQGLQFLFEYFSETQRNKGNFPGRFSGRQFSNSRSEMNVSTLELGDSALYLCASSLEVSSYEQYFGPGTRLTVT.

This sequence joins TRBV10-2 and TRBJ2-7; 9 positions agree with TRBD2. V was pared by 8 bases and J by 4 bases, with 9 bases of the junction left unmatched. This CDR3 has 14 amino acids. Germline-derived CDR1 and CDR2 are WSHSY and SAAADI. The CDR3 sequence: CASSPGLAIYEQYF. The CDR3, as DNA: TGCGCCAGCTCCCCCGGACTAGCGATATACGAGCAGTACTTC.

The chain is built from TRBV3-1 (or the pseudogene TRBV3-2) and TRBJ1-2; D may be TRBD1 (5 bases). The V and J ends lost 6 bases and 2 bases respectively, with 10 bases between them. The CDR3 is 13 residues long. Germline V gene sequence: CDR1 LGHDT, CDR2 YNNKEL (reference sequence). In nucleotides, the CDR3 is TGTGCCAGCAGACCCGACAGCAACTATGGCTACACCTTC. Protein sequence: CASRPDSNYGYTF.

The CDR3 protein is CASSETRGKYGYTF. In DNA, the CDR3 is TGTGCCAGCAGTGAAACCAGGGGGAAGTATGGCTACACCTTC. V gene TRBV6-1 combines with J gene TRBJ1-2, with 7 nucleotides matching TRBD1. The V and J ends lost 2 bases and 5 bases, in that order; junction bases with no gene match: 5. CDR1 is MNHNS, CDR2 SASEGT, per germline. This CDR3 contains 14 residues.

Turning to this clone: One end of the junction does not line up with germline, which may come from a read error. CDR3 amino acids: CASSEGASTDTQYF. CDR3 bases: TGTGCCAGCAGCGAGGGGGCTAGCACAGATACGCAGTATTTT. The chain links TRBV10-1 to TRBJ2-3, with 7 nucleotides matching TRBD1. The CDR3 has 14 amino acids. Per the germline V gene, CDR1 is WNHNN and CDR2 is SYGVQD (reference sequence).

The rearrangement joins TRBV5-1 to TRBJ2-5, with a weak D call TRBD2 (6 bases). Germline V gene sequence: CDR1 SGHRS, CDR2 YFSETQ. The CDR3 consists of 15 residues. Deletions cut 1 base from V and 2 bases from J, with 12 bases between. The CDR3 sequence: CASSLSPAGQETQYF. CDR3 coding DNA: TGCGCCAGCAGCTTGAGCCCCGCGGGGCAAGAGACCCAGTACTTC.

This rearrangement joins TRBV27 to TRBJ2-7, with D perhaps TRBD2 (6 bases). This CDR3 comprises 15 residues. V shed 3 bases and J shed 1 base, with 13 bases lying between them. Germline loops: CDR1 MNHEY, CDR2 SMNVEV (reference sequence). CDR3 DNA sequence: TGTGCCAGCAGTTTTGGTCAGGGAGGTTCCTACGAGCAGTACTTC. Its translation: CASSFGQGGSYEQYF.

The chain has TRBV3-1 (or the pseudogene TRBV3-2) and TRBJ1-6; possibly TRBD1 for D (5 bases). The V gene's germline CDR1 is LGHDT and CDR2 YNNKEL (reference sequence). The V end lost 1 base, the J end lost 9 bases, and 16 bases lay between the germline ends. CDR3 length: 16 residues. This chain's CDR3 is CASSQGVVTGGSPLHF. Written as DNA, the CDR3 is TGTGCCAGCAGCCAAGGGGTGGTTACGGGGGGTTCACCCCTCCACTTT.

The CDR3 here is CASSPRPDAEAFF. In nucleotides, the CDR3 is TGTGCCAGCAGCCCCCGGCCCGACGCTGAAGCTTTCTTT. The chain has TRBV11-2 and TRBJ1-1; the D is unclear. Looked up from germline, CDR1 is SGHAT and CDR2 is FQNNGV. Trimming shortened V by 5 bases and J by 6 bases, and 13 bases separated the two germline ends. The CDR3 runs 13 residues.

This clone was picked up a small number of times. The J gene is TRBJ1-6, the V gene TRBV10-2, with D uncertain. Germline-derived CDR1 and CDR2 are WSHSY and SAAADI. V was cut by 3 bases and J by 6 bases, with 0 bases left in between. CDR3 size: 11 residues. The CDR3 loop is CASSDNSPLHF. In DNA form, the CDR3 reads TGCGCCAGCAGTGATAATTCACCCCTCCACTTT.

This chain links TRBV10-3 with TRBJ1-6; 12 bases fit TRBD1. The CDR3 spans 14 residues. The junction had 6 bases not matched to a gene; V was cut back by 5 bases and J by 13 bases. Germline-derived CDR1 and CDR2 are ENHRY and SYGVKD. CDR3: CAISPGTGGAPLHF. DNA for the CDR3: TGTGCCATCAGTCCCGGGACAGGGGGCGCTCCCCTCCACTTT.

This rearrangement joins TRBV5-1 to TRBJ2-1; D may be TRBD1 (6 bases). V lost 6 bases, J lost 2 bases, and 15 bases lay in between. Per the germline V gene, CDR1 is SGHRS and CDR2 is YFSETQ. The CDR3 spans 15 residues. The CDR3 bases are TGCGCCAGCACCGCCGACAGGAACGCCTACAATGAGCAGTTCTTC. It encodes CASTADRNAYNEQFF.

The chain has TRBV6-5 and TRBJ2-7, with D perhaps matching TRBD1 (5 bases). CDR1 is MNHEY and CDR2 is SVGAGI in the germline V gene. The CDR3 length is 14 residues. V dropped 5 bases and J dropped 5 bases, with 16 bases sitting between them. Written as DNA, the CDR3 is TGTGCCAGCAGTCCAGGAACAGGTATCCACGAGCAGTACTTC. It codes for CASSPGTGIHEQYF.

This sequence joins TRBV10-3 and TRBJ1-4, with D possibly being TRBD1 (6 bases). Trimming left V 4 bases short and J 10 bases short, with 16 bases between. The CDR3 covers 14 residues. CDR1 is ENHRY, CDR2 SYGVKD, per germline. The DNA of the CDR3 is TGTGCCATCAGTGCGGTTCCAGGGGTTGGAAAACTGTTTTTT. This translates into CAISAVPGVGKLFF.

The chain has TRBV18 and TRBJ1-4; D is unresolved. This CDR3 comprises 14 residues. V lost 3 bases, J lost 5 bases, and 10 bases lay in between. Germline CDR1 is KGHSH and CDR2 is LQKENI. The CDR3 sequence: CASSPNTANEKLFF. In DNA form, the CDR3 reads TGTGCCAGCTCACCGAACACGGCGAATGAAAAACTGTTTTTT. Based on the CDR3 plus reference TRBV18 and TRBJ1-4, the full variable domain is NAGVMQNPRHLVRRRGQEARLRCSPMKGHSHVYWYRQLPEEGLKFMVYLQKENIIDESGMPKERFSAEFPKEGPSILRIQQVVRGDSAAYFCASSPNTANEKLFFGSGTQLSVL.

V and J are TRBV27 and TRBJ1-5, with D uncertain. The CDR3 has 15 residues. Trimming left V 0 bases short and J 0 bases short, with 6 bases between. The germline gives CDR1 MNHEY, CDR2 SMNVEV (reference sequence). The CDR3: CASSLSPDSNQPQHF. DNA of the CDR3: TGTGCCAGCAGTTTATCACCGGATAGCAATCAGCCCCAGCATTTT.

CDR3 sequence reads: CASKAGGEADTQYF. The CDR3, as DNA: TGTGCCAGCAAGGCGGGAGGGGAAGCAGATACGCAGTATTTT. The chain couples TRBV2 to TRBJ2-3, with TRBD2 matching over 9 bases. J lost 4 bases, V lost 7 bases, and 6 bases had no gene match. Germline CDR1 is SNHLY and CDR2 is FYNNEI. CDR3 size: 14 residues.

The rearrangement uses TRBV14 and TRBJ1-1; maybe TRBD1 (6 bases). This CDR3 comprises 14 residues. The germline gives CDR1 SGHDN, CDR2 FVKESK. V was pared by 2 bases and J by 6 bases, with 13 bases between. CDR3 sequence (DNA): TGTGCCAGCAGCCAATATACAGGGCATCCTGAAGCTTTCTTT. It is translated as CASSQYTGHPEAFF.

The chain employs TRBV10-3 and TRBJ1-2; the D is unclear. The CDR3 loop spans 15 amino acids. Trimming stripped 0 bases from V and 4 bases from J, with 12 bases between. The germline CDR1 and CDR2 sequences are ENHRY and SYGVKD. The CDR3 DNA reads TGTGCCATCAGTGAGTCCGGGGAGGTTATCTATGGCTACACCTTC. Encoded protein: CAISESGEVIYGYTF.

A few counts support this clone. This chain connects TRBV2 to TRBJ1-5, with D uncertain. Trimming cost V 3 bases and J 1 base, with 7 bases left between them. This CDR3 region has 14 residues. Germline lookup yields CDR1 SNHLY and CDR2 FYNNEI. The CDR3 DNA follows: TGTGCCAGCAGTGACAGATTAAGCAATCAGCCCCAGCATTTT. It is translated as CASSDRLSNQPQHF.